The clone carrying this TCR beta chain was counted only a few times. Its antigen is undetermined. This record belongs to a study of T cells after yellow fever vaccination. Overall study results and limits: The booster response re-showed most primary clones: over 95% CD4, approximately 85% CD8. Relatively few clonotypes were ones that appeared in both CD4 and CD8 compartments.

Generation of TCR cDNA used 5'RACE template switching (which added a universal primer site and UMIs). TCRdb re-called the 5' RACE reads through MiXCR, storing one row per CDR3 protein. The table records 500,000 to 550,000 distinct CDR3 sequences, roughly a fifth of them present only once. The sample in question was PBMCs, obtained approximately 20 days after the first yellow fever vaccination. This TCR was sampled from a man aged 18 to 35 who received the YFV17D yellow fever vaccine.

The CDR3 region has the DNA TGTGCCAGCAGTTACGGCAGGACTCGCACAGATACGCAGTATTTT. The encoded protein is CASSYGRTRTDTQYF. The rearrangement uses TRBV6-5 and TRBJ2-3; a weak D match, TRBD2 (5 bases). The V gene lost 2 bases and the J gene lost 1 base, with 10 bases spanning the gap. Germline V gene sequence: CDR1 MNHEY, CDR2 SVGAGI. The CDR3 is 15 residues long.